A single sample gave rise to the 22 T cell receptor beta chains below, sequenced in a study of shared clonotypes between healthy human individuals. Here immunoSEQ multiplex PCR was the method, and the copy in TCRdb shows in-frame clones only, minus some. Here the sample spans about 470,000 clones, roughly three quarters being singletons. Sequenced: PBMCs. The receptors were gathered from a woman aged 40 to 50 in good health. Some clones in this sample may be carry-over from other donors' samples.

Of note for this clone: This likely came from a read error, as a far larger clone is one base away. The chain carries TRBV6-6 and TRBJ1-4; D is ambiguous. Looked up from germline, CDR1 is MNHNY and CDR2 is SVGAGI (reference sequence). Trimming took off 5 bases at V and 0 bases at J, with 7 bases between the two ends. CDR3 length equals 14 residues. This CDR3 is CASSRVATNEKLFF. The CDR3 coding sequence is TGTGCCAGCAGTCGGGTTGCAACTAATGAAAAACTGTTTTTT.

The V and J genes are TRBV5-1 and TRBJ2-1, with 7 positions matching TRBD2. The germline V gene has CDR1 SGHRS and CDR2 YFSETQ. This CDR3 has 13 residues. Trimming cost V 4 bases and J 5 bases; bases outside gene matches: 3. The CDR3 sequence: CASSPSGNNEQFF. In DNA form, the CDR3 reads TGCGCCAGCAGCCCTAGCGGAAACAATGAGCAGTTCTTC.

J is TRBJ1-1 and V is TRBV5-1, with D uncertain. CDR1 is SGHRS, CDR2 YFSETQ, per germline. V was shortened by 2 bases and J by 4 bases, with 12 bases between the two germline ends. This CDR3 region has 14 residues. The CDR3 nucleotides are TGCGCCAGCAGCTTTGTAGGGTATAGCACTGAAGCTTTCTTT. It yields the protein CASSFVGYSTEAFF.

Note on this clone: This likely reflects a read error, since a far larger clone is one base away. The chain employs TRBV11-3 and TRBJ2-2; 7 bases fit TRBD2. Looked up from germline, CDR1 is SGHNT and CDR2 is YENEEA. V dropped 4 bases and J dropped 2; count of bases not matched to a gene: 1. The CDR3 runs to 14 residues. CDR3 amino acids: CASSSGLNTGELFF. The CDR3 nucleotides read TGTGCCAGCAGCTCGGGACTAAACACCGGGGAGCTGTTTTTT.

The V call is TRBV6-6, the J call TRBJ2-5, with a possible D match to TRBD1 (5 bases). Germline CDR1 reads MNHNY; CDR2 reads SVGAGI (reference sequence). Trimming removed 2 bases at V and 1 base at J, with 8 bases between. The CDR3 is made up of 14 amino acids. The CDR3 is CASSYLTGQETQYF. In DNA form, the CDR3 reads TGTGCCAGCAGTTACCTCACAGGCCAAGAGACCCAGTACTTC.

Only one count was recorded for this clone. This chain uses TRBV10-3 with TRBJ2-7, with 9 bases fitting TRBD2. CDR3 size: 16 residues. Per the germline V gene, CDR1 is ENHRY and CDR2 is SYGVKD. J gave up 2 bases and V 0 bases, and 5 bases lay outside the gene matches. CDR3 sequence: CAISESIAGVAYEQYF. CDR3 nucleotide sequence: TGTGCCATCAGTGAGTCAATAGCGGGAGTAGCCTACGAGCAGTACTTC.

The V call is TRBV19, the J call TRBJ2-3; no clear D gene. CDR1 LNHDA and CDR2 SQIVND come from the germline V gene (reference sequence). V was pared by 5 bases and J by 2 bases, with 14 bases between. The CDR3 is 15 amino acids. CDR3 sequence: CASSPRLEITDTQYF. Here the CDR3 DNA reads TGTGCCAGTAGTCCCAGACTGGAAATCACAGATACGCAGTATTTT.

This rearrangement joins TRBV19 to TRBJ1-1, with 8 nucleotides matching TRBD1. CDR3 length: 11 amino acids. CDR1 and CDR2 from the germline V gene are LNHDA and SQIVND (reference sequence). V was clipped by 9 bases and J by 8 bases; unmatched bases: 5. CDR3 DNA sequence: TGTGCCAGCCACGGACAGGGAGAAGCTTTCTTT. This gives the protein CASHGQGEAFF.

This rearrangement joins TRBV15 to TRBJ1-1, with 7 bases fitting TRBD1. CDR1 is LNHNV, CDR2 YYDKDF, per germline (reference sequence). The CDR3 loop spans 15 amino acids. V trimming: 1 base; J trimming: 9 bases; junction bases outside the gene matches: 11. CDR3 nucleotide sequence: TGTGCCACCAGCAGAGGAAGGGGGCCAGGGGAAAAAGCTTTCTTT. Translating it yields CATSRGRGPGEKAFF.

In this sample, this clone turned up a few times. Here the CDR3 reads CASSQYPSGIGELFF. The CDR3 DNA sequence: TGTGCCAGTAGTCAATACCCGAGCGGGATCGGGGAGCTGTTTTTT. The chain recombines TRBV19 with TRBJ2-2; TRBD2 agrees at 7 bases. Germline values: CDR1 LNHDA, CDR2 SQIVND (reference sequence). The CDR3 is made up of 15 amino acids. The V gene end was trimmed by 5 bases and the J gene end by 7 bases; junction bases not matched to a gene: 10.

The chain uses TRBV7-2 and TRBJ1-2; D gene uncertain. Per the germline V gene, CDR1 is SGHTA and CDR2 is FQGNSA. V was cut by 5 bases and J by 4 bases, with 14 bases left in between. The CDR3 covers 14 residues. CDR3 DNA sequence: TGTGCCAGCAGCCAAATCCGGAACCTCTATGGCTACACCTTC. Amino acids: CASSQIRNLYGYTF.

J is TRBJ2-7 and V is TRBV2; 9 nucleotides match TRBD2. This CDR3 region has 16 residues. After removal of 8 bases from V and 4 bases from J, the junction contained 15 bases not matched to a gene. Germline V CDR1 and CDR2: SNHLY, FYNNEI. The CDR3 reads CASLALAGESVYEQYF. The CDR3 nucleotides read TGTGCCAGCCTTGCCTTAGCGGGAGAGTCAGTATACGAGCAGTACTTC.

The chain links TRBV5-1 to TRBJ1-5; TRBD1 aligns across 7 bases. V lost 1 base and J lost 0; bases outside the gene matches: 4. Germline V gene lookup returns CDR1 SGHRS and CDR2 YFSETQ. The CDR3 loop spans 16 amino acids. CDR3 in amino acids: CASSLSGGNSNQPQHF. The CDR3, as DNA: TGCGCCAGCAGCTTGTCAGGGGGGAATAGCAATCAGCCCCAGCATTTT.

As concerns this clone: This specimen includes other DNA sequences encoding the same CDR3. This chain joins TRBV27 and TRBJ2-7; D perhaps matches TRBD2 (7 bases). Germline CDR1 is MNHEY and CDR2 is SMNVEV (reference sequence). This CDR3 comprises 13 residues. V was cut by 8 bases and J by 4 bases, with 15 bases left in between. In DNA, the CDR3 is TGTGCCAGCTCGAGTAGGGGGGGTTACGAGCAGTACTTC. Its protein product is CASSSRGGYEQYF.

This chain links TRBV7-9 with TRBJ1-2; 7 nucleotides agree with TRBD1. J lost 4 bases, V lost 7 bases, and 9 bases had no gene match. Germline-derived CDR1 and CDR2 are SEHNR and FQNEAQ (reference sequence). This CDR3 spans 14 amino acids. CDR3 sequence: CASTETGAGYGYTF. The CDR3 DNA is TGTGCCAGCACCGAAACAGGGGCGGGCTATGGCTACACCTTC.

The chain couples TRBV11-2 to TRBJ2-7; possible D gene TRBD2, 6 bases. The V gene's germline CDR1 is SGHAT and CDR2 FQNNGV. Trimming removed 1 base from V and 2 bases from J, with 6 bases in between. This CDR3 is 13 amino acids long. In DNA form, the CDR3 reads TGTGCCAGCAGCTTAGGGGAGGCCTACGAGCAGTACTTC. Encoded protein: CASSLGEAYEQYF.

The chain joins TRBV7-2 to TRBJ2-3; TRBD2 matches at 12 bases. The CDR3 length is 16 residues. Unmatched junction bases numbered 8, after V lost 5 bases and J lost 5 bases. Germline V gene data show CDR1 as SGHTA and CDR2 as FQGNSA. The CDR3 sequence: CASSPGLAGEGDTQYF. Here the CDR3 DNA reads TGTGCCAGCAGCCCGGGACTAGCGGGTGAGGGAGATACGCAGTATTTT. Complete variable domain (other parts from reference TRBV7-2 and TRBJ2-3): GAGVSQSPSNKVTEKGKDVELRCDPISGHTALYWYRQSLGQGLEFLIYFQGNSAPDKSGLPSDRFSAERTGGSVSTLTIQRTQQEDSAVYLCASSPGLAGEGDTQYFGPGTRLTVL.

The V gene is TRBV21-1, the J gene TRBJ2-3; the table's D call TRBD2 went unverified against the DNA. TRBV21-1 has pseudogene status. The CDR3 length is 20 residues. The CDR3 loop is CASTPNRCRLGSSGTDTQYF. The CDR3 nucleotides read TGTGCCAGCACCCCCAATCGATGCCGGCTAGGAAGCAGCGGTACAGATACGCAGTATTTT.

The gene calls are TRBV19 and TRBJ2-7, with D unclear. The CDR3 sequence is 15 residues long. V was shortened by 6 bases and J by 2 bases, with 17 bases between the two germline ends. CDR1 and CDR2 from the germline V gene are LNHDA and SQIVND (reference sequence). DNA of the CDR3: TGTGCCAGTAGCACACAACAAGACATAACCTACGAGCAGTACTTC. Encoded protein: CASSTQQDITYEQYF. Based on the CDR3 plus reference TRBV19 and TRBJ2-7, the full variable domain is DGGITQSPKYLFRKEGQNVTLSCEQNLNHDAMYWYRQDPGQGLRLIYYSQIVNDFQKGDIAEGYSVSREKKESFPLTVTSAQKNPTAFYLCASSTQQDITYEQYFGPGTRLTVT.

The chain combines TRBV5-1 with TRBJ1-4, with TRBD1 matching over 7 bases. J lost 6 bases, V lost 0 bases, and 5 bases had no gene match. CDR3 length equals 15 residues. Germline V gene sequence: CDR1 SGHRS, CDR2 YFSETQ. Here the CDR3 DNA reads TGCGCCAGCAGCTTGGAAGGGACAGAAGATGAAAAACTGTTTTTT. The encoded protein is CASSLEGTEDEKLFF.

The chain joins TRBV28 to TRBJ2-7, with D unclear. Germline V gene sequence: CDR1 MDHEN, CDR2 SYDVKM. V lost 5 bases and J lost 2, with 10 bases in between. CDR3 size: 13 residues. The CDR3 DNA is TGTGCCAGCAGTCGACCAAACCCCTACGAGCAGTACTTC. This encodes CASSRPNPYEQYF. The entire variable domain, with the rest obtained from reference TRBV28 and TRBJ2-7, is as follows: DVKVTQSSRYLVKRTGEKVFLECVQDMDHENMFWYRQDPGLGLRLIYFSYDVKMKEKGDIPEGYSVSREKKERFSLILESASTNQTSMYLCASSRPNPYEQYFGPGTRLTVT.

CDR3 sequence reads: CASSSALDYNEQFF. The CDR3 DNA sequence: TGCGCCAGCAGCTCCGCCCTCGACTACAATGAGCAGTTCTTC. The gene calls are TRBV5-1 and TRBJ2-1; D gene ambiguous. The germline V and J ends were trimmed by 3 bases and 3 bases, with 10 bases remaining between them. The germline CDR1 and CDR2 sequences are SGHRS and YFSETQ. The CDR3 spans 14 residues.